These T cell receptor beta chains were read from a single sample in a study of blood T cell repertoires in COVID-19. Sequencing used immunoSEQ multiplex PCR; TCRdb keeps in-frame clones, though not all of them. The data show approximately 130,000 clones, about 76% seen once. What was sequenced was peripheral blood. All receptors derive from a woman aged 55 to 70 with active or convalescent COVID-19. The CDR3 runs from the conserved cysteine through the conserved F or W. A D gene is named only where the DNA matches it firmly. The listing skips clone size in some rows; elsewhere it reads once, few, many or a size class.

v_gene,abundance,d_gene,len,j_gene,CDR3aa,CDR3nt
TRBV18,NA,TRBD1,13,TRBJ2-1,CASSLGQGNEQFF,TGTGCCAGCTCACTAGGACAGGGCAATGAGCAGTTCTTC
TRBV5-5,once,NA,13,TRBJ2-3,CASSEDNTDTQYF,TGTGCCAGCAGCGAGGATAACACAGATACGCAGTATTTT
TRBV18,NA,TRBD2,14,TRBJ2-7,CASSAGLAGYEQYF,TGTGCCAGCTCAGCTGGACTAGCGGGCTACGAGCAGTACTTC
TRBV19,NA,TRBD1,15,TRBJ2-5,CASTSSGQGGETQYF,TGTGCCAGTACCTCATCGGGACAGGGGGGAGAGACCCAGTACTTC
TRBV2,NA,NA,17,TRBJ1-1,CASSVQAGTSFLTEAFF,TGTGCCAGCAGTGTACAAGCGGGGACATCATTCTTGACTGAAGCTTTCTTT
TRBV5-4,NA,NA,15,TRBJ1-1,CASSSPNTLRTEAFF,TGTGCCAGCAGCTCCCCTAATACCCTGAGGACTGAAGCTTTCTTT
TRBV29-1,NA,TRBD1,13,TRBJ1-1,CSVERIQGAEAFF,TGCAGCGTTGAACGAATCCAGGGGGCTGAAGCTTTCTTT
TRBV2,once,NA,11,TRBJ2-5,CASSQGGTQYF,TGTGCCAGCAGTCAGGGGGGGACCCAGTACTTC
TRBV10-3,NA,NA,14,TRBJ2-3,CAISAGEGVDTQYF,TGTGCCATCAGCGCGGGAGAGGGGGTAGATACGCAGTATTTT
TRBV9,NA,TRBD2,16,TRBJ2-1,CASSVAGLAGDNEQFF,TGTGCCAGCAGCGTAGCTGGACTAGCGGGAGACAATGAGCAGTTCTTC
TRBV28,few,NA,12,TRBJ1-2,CASSPLTIGYTF,TGTGCCAGCAGTCCCTTGACAATCGGCTACACCTTC
TRBV10-3,NA,TRBD1,14,TRBJ2-5,CAISTGTAQETQYF,TGTGCCATCAGCACCGGGACAGCGCAAGAGACCCAGTACTTC
TRBV19,NA,TRBD1,16,TRBJ1-1,CASSIWQGAMNTEAFF,TGTGCCAGTAGTATTTGGCAGGGGGCAATGAACACTGAAGCTTTCTTT
TRBV5-1,NA,NA,15,TRBJ2-3,CASSLYRGATDTQYF,TGCGCCAGCAGCTTGTATCGGGGGGCCACAGATACGCAGTATTTT
TRBV19,NA,TRBD1,14,TRBJ1-4,CASSDGTGLEKLFF,TGTGCCAGTAGTGACGGGACAGGGCTTGAAAAACTGTTTTTT
TRBV5-4,NA,NA,16,TRBJ1-2,CASSFPGEGQDYGYTF,TGTGCCAGCAGCTTCCCCGGGGAGGGTCAAGACTATGGCTACACCTTC
TRBV30,few,NA,15,TRBJ1-4,CAWSGTGTYGEKLFF,TGTGCCTGGAGCGGAACCGGGACATATGGTGAAAAACTGTTTTTT
TRBV7-2,NA,TRBD2,13,TRBJ2-4,CASSSGIKNIQYF,TGTGCCAGCAGTAGCGGGATCAAAAACATTCAGTACTTC
TRBV9,NA,NA,12,TRBJ2-1,CASSVVSNEQFF,TGTGCCAGCAGCGTAGTCAGCAATGAGCAGTTCTTC
TRBV7-8,NA,TRBD1,18,TRBJ1-6,CASSLAARQGQDNSPLHF,TGTGCCAGCAGCTTGGCCGCTAGACAGGGACAGGATAATTCACCCCTCCACTTT
TRBV19,NA,NA,18,TRBJ2-6,CASSIPDYRVGGANVLTF,TGTGCCAGTAGTATCCCCGATTACAGGGTAGGGGGGGCCAACGTCCTGACTTTC
TRBV18,NA,TRBD1,15,TRBJ1-4,CASSTQGMTNEKLFF,TGTGCCAGCTCAACACAGGGGATGACTAATGAAAAACTGTTTTTT
TRBV27,few,NA,15,TRBJ2-2,CASSLQTGNTGELFF,TGTGCCAGCAGTTTACAGACAGGGAACACCGGGGAGCTGTTTTTT
TRBV4-1,NA,NA,16,TRBJ2-1,CASSQDRSRDDNEQFF,TGCGCCAGCAGCCAAGATCGGAGCCGGGATGACAATGAGCAGTTCTTC
TRBV3-1/TRBV3-2,once,TRBD1,16,TRBJ1-2,CASSHHSGRTGGGYTF,TGTGCCAGCAGCCATCACTCGGGGAGGACAGGGGGCGGCTACACCTTC
TRBV7-2,NA,NA,16,TRBJ1-3,CASSLNGGKTGNTIYF,TGTGCCAGCAGCTTAAACGGGGGTAAAACCGGAAACACCATATATTTT
TRBV7-2,few,NA,13,TRBJ2-3,CASSLAYTDTQYF,TGTGCCAGCAGCTTAGCATACACAGATACGCAGTATTTT
TRBV7-9,NA,TRBD2,16,TRBJ2-1,CASSPRTSGDYNEQFF,TGTGCCAGCAGCCCGCGGACTAGCGGGGACTACAATGAGCAGTTCTTC
TRBV7-2,NA,TRBD1,18,TRBJ1-1,CASSARRQGAREDTEAFF,TGTGCCAGCAGCGCCCGGCGACAGGGGGCGCGAGAGGACACTGAAGCTTTCTTT
TRBV28,NA,TRBD1,15,TRBJ2-2,CASRSGTGNTGELFF,TGTGCCAGCAGGTCGGGGACAGGGAACACCGGGGAGCTGTTTTTT
TRBV6-5,NA,TRBD2,14,TRBJ2-5,CASKGLAGRETQYF,TGTGCCAGCAAAGGACTAGCGGGAAGAGAGACCCAGTACTTC
TRBV21-1,NA,NA,16,TRBJ1-1,CASSKRPDRVNTEAFF,TGTGCCAGCAGCAAACGCCCCGACAGGGTGAACACTGAAGCTTTCTTT
TRBV7-3,NA,NA,15,TRBJ2-2,CASSSRGGNTGELFF,TGTGCCAGCAGCTCAAGGGGGGGAAACACCGGGGAGCTGTTTTTT
TRBV30,NA,TRBD1,14,TRBJ1-2,CAWSVLDRVAGYTF,TGTGCCTGGAGTGTTTTGGACAGGGTGGCAGGCTACACCTTC
TRBV19,NA,NA,16,TRBJ1-5,CASSIGVGVGNQPQHF,TGTGCCAGTAGTATAGGAGTAGGGGTAGGCAATCAGCCCCAGCATTTT
TRBV29-1,NA,TRBD2,13,TRBJ2-5,CSVEGGNQETQYF,TGCAGCGTTGAGGGGGGGAACCAAGAGACCCAGTACTTC
TRBV25-1,NA,TRBD1,15,TRBJ2-2,CASRSGQGLPGELFF,TGTGCCAGCAGATCTGGACAGGGCCTTCCCGGGGAGCTGTTTTTT
TRBV2,NA,NA,14,TRBJ1-2,CASSEGGYNYGYTF,TGTGCCAGCAGTGAAGGAGGGTACAACTATGGCTACACCTTC
TRBV21-1,NA,NA,14,TRBJ2-1,CASDVVAGGHEQFF,TGTGCCAGCGACGTTGTAGCGGGAGGACATGAGCAGTTCTTC
TRBV20-1,NA,NA,11,TRBJ2-7,CSARRDREQYF,TGCAGTGCTAGGCGCGATCGCGAGCAGTACTTC
TRBV14,NA,NA,13,TRBJ1-5,CASSQDLDQPQHF,TGTGCCAGCAGCCAAGATCTTGATCAGCCCCAGCATTTT
TRBV4-1,NA,NA,13,TRBJ2-2,CASSQGGVGELFF,TGCGCCAGCAGCCAAGGTGGAGTCGGGGAGCTGTTTTTT
TRBV4-2,NA,NA,16,TRBJ2-1,CASSQDWGLAYNEQFF,TGTGCCAGCAGCCAAGATTGGGGACTGGCCTACAATGAGCAGTTCTTC
TRBV7-2,NA,NA,14,TRBJ2-4,CASSLSGSKNIQYF,TGTGCCAGCAGCCTAAGCGGCTCCAAAAACATTCAGTACTTC
TRBV24-1,NA,TRBD1,15,TRBJ1-5,CATSGTGGSNQPQHF,TGTGCCACCAGTGGTACAGGGGGTAGCAATCAGCCCCAGCATTTT
TRBV28,NA,NA,13,TRBJ1-3,CASEGRLSNTIYF,TGTGCCAGCGAGGGCAGGTTATCGAACACCATATATTTT
TRBV5-1,NA,NA,13,TRBJ1-1,CASSLRSGTEAFF,TGCGCCAGCAGCTTAAGATCGGGGACTGAAGCTTTCTTT
TRBV4-2,NA,NA,15,TRBJ1-2,CASSQAPISPYGYTF,TGTGCCAGCAGCCAAGCCCCTATCTCACCCTATGGCTACACCTTC